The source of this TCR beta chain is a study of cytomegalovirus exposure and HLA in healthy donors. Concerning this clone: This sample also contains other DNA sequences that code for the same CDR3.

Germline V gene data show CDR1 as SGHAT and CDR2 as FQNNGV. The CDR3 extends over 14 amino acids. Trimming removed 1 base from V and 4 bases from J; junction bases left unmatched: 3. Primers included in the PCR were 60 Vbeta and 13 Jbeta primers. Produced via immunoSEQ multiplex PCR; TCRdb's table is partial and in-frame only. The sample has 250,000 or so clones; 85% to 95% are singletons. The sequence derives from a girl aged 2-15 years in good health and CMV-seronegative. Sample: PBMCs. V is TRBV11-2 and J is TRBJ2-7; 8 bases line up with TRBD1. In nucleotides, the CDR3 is TGTGCCAGCAGCTTAGGGCAGGGGGCTTACGAGCAGTACTTC. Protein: CASSLGQGAYEQYF.